This TCR beta chain appears in the sequencing data of a study of CD8 T cells in ankylosing spondylitis. The CDR3 sequence is 13 residues long. Trimming shortened V by 2 bases and J by 0 bases, and 5 bases separated the two germline ends. Study-wide findings and caveats: Blood from ankylosing spondylitis patients appeared to carry a characteristic roughly 8-variant TCR beta motif.

This clonotype showed up many times. The antigen remains undetermined. MiXCR, run by TCRdb on the 5' RACE reads, gives a single entry per CDR3 protein. The sample has 150,000 to 200,000 distinct CDR3 sequences, 10% to 15% seen once; the top ten hold around 10%. The source is a female donor with ankylosing spondylitis or in good health (not recorded which). The sequencing input was blood, either unsorted or a sorted T cell fraction (not recorded which). The chain couples TRBV12-3 or TRBV12-4 to TRBJ2-7; the D is unclear. DNA for the CDR3: TGTGCCAGCAGTTTATCAAGCTCCTACGAGCAGTACTTC. This codes for CASSLSSSYEQYF.